A single sample gave rise to the 30 T cell receptor beta chains below, sequenced in a study of radiation and T cells in renal cell carcinoma. Time point here: blood 4 weeks post-SBRT, at nephrectomy. Treatment reported: 15 Gy SBRT to primary tumor, nephrectomy 4 weeks later. Assay used: immunoSEQ multiplex PCR; TCRdb lists only in-frame clones, some missing. The sample contains approximately 92,000 clones, around 81% of which appear only once. This specimen was blood, taken from a patient whose treatment included radiotherapy and nephrectomy. The receptors were sampled from a man in his fifties or sixties with renal cell carcinoma.

A note on this clone: Distinct nucleotide sequences in the sample also encode this CDR3. The DNA for the CDR3 is TGTGCCAGTAGTTCTACTAGCGGGAGCTCCTACGAGCAGTACTTC. Translating it yields CASSSTSGSSYEQYF. The V call is TRBV19, the J call TRBJ2-7, with 11 bases lining up with TRBD2. The CDR3 is 15 residues long. The J segment lost 0 bases and the V segment lost 5 bases, leaving 3 bases of the junction unmatched. CDR1 is LNHDA and CDR2 is SQIVND in the germline V gene (reference sequence).

V usage is TRBV7-9 and J usage is TRBJ1-6, with 10 bases matching TRBD1. CDR1 and CDR2 from the germline V gene are SEHNR and FQNEAQ (reference sequence). With V trimmed by 4 bases and J by 9 bases, 6 bases remained unmatched. This CDR3 spans 15 amino acids. The CDR3 DNA follows: TGTGCCAGCAGCTCCCGACAGGGGGCTCGTTCACCCCTCCACTTT. Protein sequence: CASSSRQGARSPLHF.

This clone was detected once. This chain links TRBV7-9 with TRBJ1-5; no reliable D call. CDR3 size: 14 residues. V gave up 3 bases and J gave up 0 bases, with 6 bases separating them. The germline V gene encodes CDR1 SEHNR and CDR2 FQNEAQ (reference sequence). For the CDR3, the DNA is TGTGCCAGCAGCTTCGGGAATAGCAATCAGCCCCAGCATTTT. This codes for CASSFGNSNQPQHF.

This clone was seen repeatedly, ten times or more. The chain employs TRBV12-5 and TRBJ1-2; D gene ambiguous. Germline CDR1 LGHNT, CDR2 FRNRAP. Trimming left V 1 base short and J 3 bases short, with 3 bases between. This CDR3 has 12 residues. CDR3 in amino acids: CASGLGHYGYTF. The CDR3 bases are TGTGCTAGTGGTTTGGGGCACTATGGCTACACCTTC. The whole variable domain, filled in from reference TRBV12-5 and TRBJ1-2, reads DARVTQTPRHKVTEMGQEVTMRCQPILGHNTVFWYRQTMMQGLELLAYFRNRAPLDDSGMPKDRFSAEMPDATLATLKIQPSEPRDSAVYFCASGLGHYGYTFGSGTRLTVV.

The chain employs TRBV6-5 and TRBJ1-3; the D is unclear. The V end lost 3 bases, the J end lost 2 bases, and 8 bases lay between the germline ends. CDR1 MNHEY and CDR2 SVGAGI come from the germline V gene. This CDR3 has 14 amino acids. CDR3 region: CASSYMLAGNTIYF. In DNA form, the CDR3 reads TGTGCCAGCAGTTATATGTTGGCTGGAAACACCATATATTTT.

This chain uses TRBV20-1 with TRBJ2-5; D is unclear. This CDR3 is 10 amino acids long. The ends were cut back, 7 bases at V and 10 bases at J, with 13 bases in the middle. Germline V gene data show CDR1 as DFQATT and CDR2 as SNEGSKA (reference sequence). CDR3 sequence reads: CSVTRTSQYF. In DNA, the CDR3 is TGCAGTGTAACCCGTACGAGCCAGTACTTC.

The chain links TRBV7-9 to TRBJ1-6; weak D call: TRBD1 (6 bases). Trimming took off 2 bases at V and 5 bases at J, with 10 bases between the two ends. The germline V gene has CDR1 SEHNR and CDR2 FQNEAQ (reference sequence). This CDR3 spans 15 amino acids. The CDR3 here is CASSLMGGNNSPLHF. As DNA, the CDR3 is TGTGCCAGCAGCTTAATGGGGGGCAATAATTCACCCCTCCACTTT.

This clone was detected a few times. The chain joins TRBV7-6 to TRBJ2-3; D is perhaps TRBD2 (6 bases). V was pared by 8 bases and J by 0 bases, with 9 bases between. Germline V gene lookup returns CDR1 SGHVS and CDR2 FNYEAQ. The CDR3 extends over 13 amino acids. The CDR3 region is CASGAGSTDTQYF. The CDR3 DNA is TGTGCCAGCGGGGCGGGGAGCACAGATACGCAGTATTTT.

V is TRBV5-1 and J is TRBJ2-3; TRBD2 aligns across 9 bases. Trimming took 2 bases from V and 6 from J; bases not matched to a gene: 7. Germline assignment: CDR1 SGHRS and CDR2 YFSETQ. The CDR3 totals 15 residues. The CDR3 DNA follows: TGCGCCAGCAGCTTTTTAGGGACTAGCCTGGATACGCAGTATTTT. This codes for CASSFLGTSLDTQYF. Filled out from reference TRBV5-1 and TRBJ2-3, the complete variable domain reads KAGVTQTPRYLIKTRGQQVTLSCSPISGHRSVSWYQQTPGQGLQFLFEYFSETQRNKGNFPGRFSGRQFSNSRSEMNVSTLELGDSALYLCASSFLGTSLDTQYFGPGTRLTVL.

This chain connects TRBV5-1 to TRBJ2-1, with a possible D match to TRBD1 (5 bases). Trimming pared 3 bases from V and 1 base from J, leaving 11 bases between. The CDR3 is 15 amino acids. CDR1 SGHRS and CDR2 YFSETQ come from the germline V gene. DNA for the CDR3: TGCGCCAGCAGCTCACAGGTTGGGTCCTACAATGAGCAGTTCTTC. Translating gives CASSSQVGSYNEQFF.

This clone was picked up one time. This sequence joins TRBV6-1 and TRBJ2-5; 9 bases line up with TRBD2. CDR1 is MNHNS and CDR2 is SASEGT in the germline V gene. This CDR3 spans 15 amino acids. After removal of 0 bases from V and 6 bases from J, the junction contained 5 bases not matched to a gene. CDR3 residues: CASSEAGTSTQTQYF. CDR3 nucleotide sequence: TGTGCCAGCAGTGAAGCCGGGACTAGCACACAGACCCAGTACTTC.

The chain couples TRBV7-9 to TRBJ1-3, with D unresolved. CDR1 is SEHNR and CDR2 is FQNEAQ in the germline V gene (reference sequence). V lost 2 bases to trimming and J lost 6 bases, with 8 bases between them. This CDR3 has 13 amino acids. CDR3 in DNA: TGTGCCAGCAGCTTACAGGCCAAAAACACCATATATTTT. Translation: CASSLQAKNTIYF.

The chain employs TRBV5-1 and TRBJ2-7; D remains unclear. This CDR3 region has 14 residues. With 0 bases removed from V and 2 bases from J, the gap between germline ends came to 9 bases. Germline loops: CDR1 SGHRS, CDR2 YFSETQ. CDR3 sequence: CASSLVPGPYEQYF. CDR3 coding DNA: TGCGCCAGCAGCTTGGTCCCAGGCCCCTACGAGCAGTACTTC.

This clone appeared a single time. J is TRBJ2-1 and V is TRBV7-8, with 7 bases aligning to TRBD1. This CDR3 is built from 15 residues. The V gene's germline CDR1 is SGHVS and CDR2 FQNEAQ. Trimming took 1 base from V and 2 from J; bases not matched to a gene: 2. In nucleotides, the CDR3 is TGTGCCAGCAGCTTAGGGCAGGGGGCCTACAATGAGCAGTTCTTC. Amino acids: CASSLGQGAYNEQFF. The full variable domain, with the rest looked up from reference TRBV7-8 and TRBJ2-1, is GAGVSQSPRYKVAKRGQDVALRCDPISGHVSLFWYQQALGQGPEFLTYFQNEAQLDKSGLPSDRFFAERPEGSVSTLKIQRTQQEDSAVYLCASSLGQGAYNEQFFGPGTRLTVL.

The chain has TRBV27 and TRBJ2-7, with D possibly matching TRBD2 (6 bases). There are 15 residues in the CDR3. Trimming left V 6 bases short and J 0 bases short, with 15 bases between. Germline CDR1 is MNHEY and CDR2 is SMNVEV (reference sequence). The CDR3 loop is CASRSRDWSSYEQYF. The CDR3 bases are TGTGCCAGCAGATCGAGGGACTGGAGCTCCTACGAGCAGTACTTC.

V usage is TRBV4-1 and J usage is TRBJ1-3; no clear D. Deletions cut 4 bases from V and 4 bases from J, with 11 bases between. Germline CDR1 and CDR2: MGHRA and YSYEKL. This CDR3 has 14 amino acids. DNA for the CDR3: TGCGCCAGCAGCCCCGTAGTGGCCGGAAACACCATATATTTT. This translates into CASSPVVAGNTIYF.

The chain is built from TRBV9 and TRBJ1-2, with D perhaps matching TRBD1 (6 bases). CDR1 is SGDLS and CDR2 is YYNGEE in the germline V gene. Trimming stripped 0 bases from V and 8 bases from J, with 11 bases between. CDR3 length: 13 amino acids. The CDR3 nucleotides read TGTGCCAGCAGCGTAGGGGCAGGGGACGGCTACACCTTC. This encodes CASSVGAGDGYTF. The variable domain in full, completed from reference TRBV9 and TRBJ1-2, reads DSGVTQTPKHLITATGQRVTLRCSPRSGDLSVYWYQQSLDQGLQFLIQYYNGEERAKGNILERFSAQQFPDLHSELNLSSLELGDSALYFCASSVGAGDGYTFGSGTRLTVV.

This clone was seen a single time. The rearrangement uses TRBV18 and TRBJ2-5; tentatively, D is TRBD2 (5 bases). Germline CDR1 is KGHSH and CDR2 is LQKENI. This CDR3 spans 15 amino acids. The germline V and J ends were trimmed by 3 bases and 0 bases, with 11 bases remaining between them. DNA of the CDR3: TGTGCCAGCTCACCGCTCCCGGGGAACCAAGAGACCCAGTACTTC. This sequence encodes CASSPLPGNQETQYF.

The chain is built from TRBV9 and TRBJ2-3; D possibly corresponds to TRBD2 (7 bases). The CDR3 totals 13 residues. Germline V gene lookup returns CDR1 SGDLS and CDR2 YYNGEE. The germline V and J ends were trimmed by 4 bases and 6 bases, with 12 bases remaining between them. CDR3 amino acids: CASSLRGADTQYF. The CDR3, as DNA: TGTGCCAGCAGCCTTCGGGGGGCGGATACGCAGTATTTT.

This rearrangement joins TRBV18 to TRBJ2-1; D remains ambiguous. Deletions cut 5 bases from V and 5 bases from J, with 7 bases between. The CDR3 runs to 12 residues. CDR1 KGHSH and CDR2 LQKENI come from the germline V gene. The DNA for the CDR3 is TGTGCCAGCTCATTAATGGACAATGAGCAGTTCTTC. This codes for CASSLMDNEQFF.

This clone was seen just once. The rearrangement uses TRBV4-3 and TRBJ1-2; possible D gene TRBD1, 5 bases. V lost 1 base, J lost 8 bases, and 17 bases lay in between. CDR1 and CDR2 (germline): LGHNA, YSLEER. This CDR3 comprises 15 residues. This chain's CDR3 is CASSQVTEGPSGYTF. The DNA of the CDR3 is TGCGCCAGCAGCCAAGTTACGGAGGGACCTTCGGGCTACACCTTC.

This clone was found once. The CDR3 DNA follows: TGCGCCAGCGGCGGGATCGAGGGGGGAGGCACAGATACGCAGTATTTT. This sequence encodes CASGGIEGGGTDTQYF. The V call is TRBV4-3, the J call TRBJ2-3; D may match TRBD1 or TRBD2 (6 bases each). The CDR3 has 16 amino acids. V was pared by 8 bases and J by 1 base, with 19 bases between. The germline V gene has CDR1 LGHNA and CDR2 YSLEER.

The chain links TRBV4-2 to TRBJ2-1; the match to TRBD2 covers 13 bases. The CDR3 consists of 13 residues. With 4 bases clipped from V and 14 bases from J, the junction kept 5 bases outside the gene matches. CDR1 and CDR2 (germline): LGHNA, YNFKEQ. Here the CDR3 reads CASSRTSGSDKFF. Here the CDR3 DNA reads TGTGCCAGCAGCCGGACTAGCGGGAGCGATAAGTTCTTC.

The rearrangement links TRBV19 to TRBJ1-5; D uncertain. Germline CDR1 is LNHDA and CDR2 is SQIVND (reference sequence). V was clipped by 1 base and J by 6 bases, with 13 bases between them. The CDR3 spans 15 residues. This CDR3 is CASSIGGVFPQPQHF. CDR3 coding DNA: TGTGCCAGTAGTATAGGTGGGGTATTTCCTCAGCCCCAGCATTTT. Together with reference TRBV19 and TRBJ1-5, the CDR3 gives the full variable domain: DGGITQSPKYLFRKEGQNVTLSCEQNLNHDAMYWYRQDPGQGLRLIYYSQIVNDFQKGDIAEGYSVSREKKESFPLTVTSAQKNPTAFYLCASSIGGVFPQPQHFGDGTRLSIL.

This chain connects TRBV9 to TRBJ2-2; D is perhaps TRBD1 (5 bases). The CDR3 totals 15 residues. The V and J ends lost 3 bases and 2 bases respectively, with 11 bases between them. CDR1 is SGDLS, CDR2 YYNGEE, per germline. DNA for the CDR3: TGTGCCAGCAGCGCCCTTGACAGAAACACCGGGGAGCTGTTTTTT. This sequence encodes CASSALDRNTGELFF.

The rearrangement joins TRBV10-2 to TRBJ1-1; D is uncertain. Trimming took off 4 bases at V and 5 bases at J, with 14 bases between the two ends. Germline loops: CDR1 WSHSY, CDR2 SAAADI. The CDR3 consists of 14 residues. The DNA of the CDR3 is TGCGCCAGCAGTGGTAGAGCGGGTAGGACTGAAGCTTTCTTT. Protein: CASSGRAGRTEAFF.

V is TRBV6-6 and J is TRBJ1-1; D not resolved. CDR3 size: 14 residues. V was clipped by 6 bases and J by 1 base, with 12 bases between them. CDR1 is MNHNY, CDR2 SVGAGI, per germline (reference sequence). CDR3 loop: CASRDATGNTEAFF. The CDR3 DNA follows: TGTGCCAGCAGGGATGCGACGGGGAACACTGAAGCTTTCTTT.

The rearrangement joins TRBV5-8 to TRBJ1-2; 8 nucleotides agree with TRBD1. The junction had 6 bases not matched to a gene; V was cut back by 0 bases and J by 5 bases. Germline V gene lookup returns CDR1 SGHTS and CDR2 YDEGEE. The CDR3 loop spans 15 amino acids. CDR3 sequence: CASSLGGRGQYGYTF. The CDR3 nucleotides read TGTGCCAGCAGCTTGGGGGGCAGGGGGCAGTATGGCTACACCTTC.

The chain has TRBV5-1 and TRBJ1-1; D unclear. The V end lost 0 bases, the J end lost 6 bases, and 6 bases lay between the germline ends. CDR3 size: 12 residues. Germline V CDR1 and CDR2: SGHRS, YFSETQ. In DNA form, the CDR3 reads TGCGCCAGCAGCTTGGAAGGACCTGAAGCTTTCTTT. This encodes CASSLEGPEAFF.

The J gene is TRBJ2-7, the V gene TRBV7-3; D possibly corresponds to TRBD1 (5 bases). This CDR3 spans 15 amino acids. The V gene lost 5 bases and the J gene lost 2 bases, with 16 bases spanning the gap. The germline gives CDR1 SGHTA, CDR2 FQGTGA. Here the CDR3 DNA reads TGTGCCAGCAGCCCCGGCGCTGGGGCCCCCTACGAGCAGTACTTC. This gives the protein CASSPGAGAPYEQYF.